The 8 T cell receptor beta chains listed next were all sequenced from one sample in a study of blood T cell repertoires in COVID-19. Some clones are missing from TCRdb's copy, which holds only in-frame ones; the method was immunoSEQ multiplex PCR. This sample carries 400,000 to 550,000 clones, 70% to 90% of them seen once, and the ten largest clones take approximately 2%. The sample consisted of PBMCs or T cells enriched from blood (not recorded which). The receptors derive from a woman aged 18 to 35 with acute COVID-19.

This chain links TRBV6-5 with TRBJ1-1; 8 bases align to TRBD1. Germline V CDR1 and CDR2: MNHEY, SVGAGI. The CDR3 consists of 16 residues. Unmatched junction bases numbered 7, after V lost 0 bases and J lost 4 bases. CDR3 region: CASSYSRTGGSTEAFF. The CDR3 DNA reads TGTGCCAGCAGTTACTCGAGAACAGGGGGGAGCACTGAAGCTTTCTTT.

This clone showed up just a few times. J is TRBJ1-1 and V is TRBV10-1; no definite D call. Looked up from germline, CDR1 is WNHNN and CDR2 is SYGVQD (reference sequence). V was clipped by 0 bases and J by 6 bases, with 8 bases between them. The CDR3 spans 13 residues. CDR3 loop: CASSESIGSEAFF. CDR3 coding DNA: TGCGCCAGCAGTGAGTCGATCGGGTCTGAAGCTTTCTTT.

This chain joins TRBV4-3 and TRBJ2-3; D is ambiguous. The germline V gene has CDR1 LGHNA and CDR2 YSLEER. Trimming pared 0 bases from V and 3 bases from J, leaving 13 bases between. This CDR3 has 16 amino acids. The chain's CDR3 is CASSQEPDPQTDTQYF. The CDR3 bases are TGCGCCAGCAGCCAAGAGCCCGACCCACAGACAGATACGCAGTATTTT.

The chain joins TRBV7-3 to TRBJ2-1; 8 bases are a match to TRBD2. V dropped 1 base and J dropped 5; count of bases not matched to a gene: 10. Germline CDR1 SGHTA, CDR2 FQGTGA. The CDR3 sequence is 17 residues long. The CDR3 DNA reads as TGTGCCAGCAGCTTAATCCCTACCGGGACTAGGGACAATGAGCAGTTCTTC. Translation gives CASSLIPTGTRDNEQFF.

This clone was observed a handful of times. The gene calls are TRBV10-3 and TRBJ1-4; D perhaps matches TRBD1 (5 bases). There are 14 residues in the CDR3. Germline CDR1 is ENHRY and CDR2 is SYGVKD. V was pared by 0 bases and J by 8 bases, with 10 bases between. In nucleotides, the CDR3 is TGTGCCATCAGTGAGTCTCAAGGGGAAGAAAAACTGTTTTTT. Translation gives CAISESQGEEKLFF.

The rearrangement joins TRBV7-8 to TRBJ2-4; weak D call: TRBD1 (5 bases). Germline CDR1 SGHVS, CDR2 FQNEAQ. V lost 3 bases and J lost 0, with 15 bases in between. This CDR3 comprises 17 residues. As DNA, the CDR3 is TGTGCCAGCAGCTTTAAAAGACAGATTCTAGCCAAAAACATTCAGTACTTC. It translates to CASSFKRQILAKNIQYF. Together with reference TRBV7-8 and TRBJ2-4, the CDR3 gives the full variable domain: GAGVSQSPRYKVAKRGQDVALRCDPISGHVSLFWYQQALGQGPEFLTYFQNEAQLDKSGLPSDRFFAERPEGSVSTLKIQRTQQEDSAVYLCASSFKRQILAKNIQYFGAGTRLSVL.

This chain links TRBV19 with TRBJ1-2, with D unclear. The CDR3 runs to 14 residues. Trimming removed 1 base from V and 0 bases from J, with 6 bases in between. Germline-derived CDR1 and CDR2 are LNHDA and SQIVND (reference sequence). CDR3 sequence (DNA): TGTGCCAGTAGTATAGGCCGAGCTAACTATGGCTACACCTTC. It yields the protein CASSIGRANYGYTF.

V is TRBV28 and J is TRBJ1-5; the match to TRBD1 covers 9 bases. The CDR3 contains 17 residues. V was pared by 3 bases and J by 0 bases, with 6 bases of the junction left unmatched. CDR1 and CDR2 from the germline V gene are MDHEN and SYDVKM. The CDR3 DNA is TGTGCCAGCAGTTTGCCCCCGGACAGGGGTAGCAATCAGCCCCAGCATTTT. Protein sequence: CASSLPPDRGSNQPQHF.